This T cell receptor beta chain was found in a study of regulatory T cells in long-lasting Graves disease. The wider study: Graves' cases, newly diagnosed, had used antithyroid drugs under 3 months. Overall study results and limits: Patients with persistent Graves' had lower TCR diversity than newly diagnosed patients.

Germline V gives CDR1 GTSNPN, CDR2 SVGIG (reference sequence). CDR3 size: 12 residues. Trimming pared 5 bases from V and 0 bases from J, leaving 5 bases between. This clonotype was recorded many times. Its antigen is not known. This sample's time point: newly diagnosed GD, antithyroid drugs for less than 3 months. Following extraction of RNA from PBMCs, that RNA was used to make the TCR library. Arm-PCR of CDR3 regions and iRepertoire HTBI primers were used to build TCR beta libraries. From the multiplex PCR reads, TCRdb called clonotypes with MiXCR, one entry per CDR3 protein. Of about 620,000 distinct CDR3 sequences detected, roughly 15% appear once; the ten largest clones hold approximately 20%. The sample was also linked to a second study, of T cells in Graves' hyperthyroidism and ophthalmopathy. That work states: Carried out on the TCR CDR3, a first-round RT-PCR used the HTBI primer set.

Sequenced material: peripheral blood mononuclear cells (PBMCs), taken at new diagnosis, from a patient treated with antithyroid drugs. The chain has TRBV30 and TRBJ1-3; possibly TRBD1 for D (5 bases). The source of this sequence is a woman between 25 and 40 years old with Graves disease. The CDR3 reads CAWDSSGNTIYF. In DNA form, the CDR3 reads TGTGCCTGGGACAGCTCTGGAAACACCATATATTTT.